Each of the 25 T cell receptor beta chains below was sequenced from the same sample in a study of PD-1 blockade in classical Hodgkin lymphoma (dated by TCRdb to the early 2020s). This specimen's time point label, per the study, means: cycle 4 day 1 (C4D1), after six to seven weeks of nivolumab. Every trial patient had relapsed after autologous stem cell transplantation, and cohorts A, B and C differed in prior brentuximab vedotin exposure. The library was produced with the immunoSEQ multiplex PCR assay. TCRdb holds this immuneACCESS table with in-frame rearrangements only. Some clones are missing; in checked studies, unresolved V genes explain under half, and the rest has no known cause. In all, the sample holds just under 65,000 clones, and roughly nine tenths of those were seen once. The ten largest account for around 8% of the sample. Material: peripheral blood mononuclear cells (PBMCs), obtained before the fourth cycle of nivolumab. The receptors derive from a human donor with classical Hodgkin lymphoma.

V gene TRBV6-4 combines with J gene TRBJ1-2; 7 nucleotides line up with TRBD1. Per the germline V gene, CDR1 is MRHNA and CDR2 is SNTAGT. The CDR3 contains 12 residues. V was pared by 6 bases and J by 8 bases, with 6 bases of the junction left unmatched. The CDR3 sequence: CASSQTGNGYTF. The CDR3 DNA reads as TGTGCCAGCAGCCAGACAGGGAACGGCTACACCTTC.

V usage is TRBV28 and J usage is TRBJ2-2; 7 bases line up with TRBD1. In germline, CDR1 is MDHEN, CDR2 SYDVKM. CDR3 size: 17 residues. V was clipped by 3 bases and J by 0 bases; unmatched bases: 7. This chain's CDR3 is CASSFYFDRANTGELFF. CDR3 nucleotides: TGTGCCAGCAGTTTTTACTTCGACAGGGCGAACACCGGGGAGCTGTTTTTT.

Written as DNA, the CDR3 is TGTGCCAGTAGGACAGGTAATCAGCCCCAGCATTTT. Residues: CASRTGNQPQHF. This sequence joins TRBV19 and TRBJ1-5, with a possible D match to TRBD1 (6 bases). There are 12 residues in the CDR3. Deletions cut 6 bases from V and 4 bases from J, with 7 bases between. Germline V lookup: CDR1 LNHDA, CDR2 SQIVND (reference sequence). Full variable domain (outside the CDR3, taken from reference TRBV19 and TRBJ1-5): DGGITQSPKYLFRKEGQNVTLSCEQNLNHDAMYWYRQDPGQGLRLIYYSQIVNDFQKGDIAEGYSVSREKKESFPLTVTSAQKNPTAFYLCASRTGNQPQHFGDGTRLSIL.

J is TRBJ2-7 and V is TRBV2, with 8 bases matching TRBD2. Germline trimming cut 10 bases from V and 2 bases from J; bases unmatched to any gene: 19. This CDR3 contains 17 residues. Germline CDR1 SNHLY, CDR2 FYNNEI. DNA for the CDR3: TGTGCCACCGCGGGCCCCAGACGGACTAGCAGAGCCTACGAGCAGTACTTC. Encoded protein: CATAGPRRTSRAYEQYF.

The V and J genes are TRBV15 and TRBJ2-5; D is perhaps TRBD1 (6 bases). The CDR3 covers 15 residues. The V gene lost 4 bases and the J gene lost 5 bases, with 17 bases spanning the gap. Germline V lookup: CDR1 LNHNV, CDR2 YYDKDF (reference sequence). As DNA, the CDR3 is TGTGCCACCAGCAAAACTAACAGGGCGCGGGAGACCCAGTACTTC. Translated: CATSKTNRARETQYF.

This clone appeared once. The chain uses TRBV7-9 and TRBJ1-3; D gene ambiguous. CDR3 length: 15 residues. Per the germline V gene, CDR1 is SEHNR and CDR2 is FQNEAQ (reference sequence). Trimming removed 0 bases from V and 0 bases from J, with 6 bases in between. The CDR3 DNA follows: TGTGCCAGCAGCTTAGCAGGGAACTCTGGAAACACCATATATTTT. Residues: CASSLAGNSGNTIYF.

The V and J genes are TRBV6-1 and TRBJ2-7, with 8 nucleotides matching TRBD1. Trimming cost V 4 bases and J 4 bases; bases outside gene matches: 9. Germline V CDR1 and CDR2: MNHNS, SASEGT. This CDR3 is built from 15 residues. This CDR3 is CASSVDRVKTYEQYF. The CDR3 DNA reads TGTGCCAGCAGTGTGGACAGGGTGAAAACTTACGAGCAGTACTTC.

The chain combines TRBV4-2 with TRBJ2-1; TRBD2 matches at 7 bases. The CDR3 extends over 17 amino acids. The trim removed 4 bases at V and 10 bases at J, leaving 19 bases unmatched. Germline V CDR1 and CDR2: LGHNA, YNFKEQ. In nucleotides, the CDR3 is TGTGCCAGCAGCCCTTTGAAGAGGGAGGGCCAAGAGAAGGAGCAGTTCTTC. Its protein is CASSPLKREGQEKEQFF.

This sequence joins TRBV5-4 and TRBJ2-3; 10 bases line up with TRBD2. The CDR3 runs to 15 residues. V was clipped by 5 bases and J by 5 bases; unmatched bases: 8. The germline CDR1 and CDR2 sequences are SGHNT and YYREEE (reference sequence). This chain's CDR3 is CASSLAGGGRDTQYF. CDR3 DNA: TGTGCCAGCAGTTTAGCGGGAGGAGGGCGAGATACGCAGTATTTT.

J is TRBJ1-5 and V is TRBV4-1, with TRBD1 matching over 8 bases. This CDR3 spans 15 amino acids. Unmatched junction bases numbered 10, after V lost 5 bases and J lost 7 bases. Germline V gives CDR1 MGHRA, CDR2 YSYEKL. The CDR3 loop reads CASSEAPRGRQPQHF. The DNA of the CDR3 is TGCGCCAGCAGCGAGGCCCCCAGGGGGCGACAGCCCCAGCATTTT.

The chain couples TRBV4-2 to TRBJ2-7; D might be TRBD2 (6 bases). This CDR3 is built from 16 residues. Trimming took 0 bases from V and 3 from J, leaving 15 bases between them. Germline V lookup: CDR1 LGHNA, CDR2 YNFKEQ. CDR3 DNA sequence: TGTGCCAGCAGCCAAGATGCAAGGGGAGGCGGCTACGAGCAGTACTTC. This codes for CASSQDARGGGYEQYF.

The genes are TRBV19 and TRBJ1-3; D remains ambiguous. V was clipped by 6 bases and J by 3 bases, with 9 bases between them. The CDR3 length is 13 residues. The germline V gene has CDR1 LNHDA and CDR2 SQIVND (reference sequence). CDR3 sequence: CASRTGGGNTIYF. The CDR3 coding sequence is TGTGCCAGTAGAACGGGAGGTGGAAACACCATATATTTT.

This clone was detected once. The chain combines TRBV11-2 with TRBJ2-1; TRBD2 is a possible D gene (7 bases). V was cut by 5 bases and J by 10 bases, with 12 bases left in between. In germline, CDR1 is SGHAT, CDR2 FQNNGV. This CDR3 region has 12 residues. CDR3 amino acids: CASSGTGGEQFF. The CDR3 DNA reads as TGTGCCAGCAGCGGGACGGGGGGCGAGCAGTTCTTC. Full variable domain (outside the CDR3, taken from reference TRBV11-2 and TRBJ2-1): EAGVAQSPRYKIIEKRQSVAFWCNPISGHATLYWYQQILGQGPKLLIQFQNNGVVDDSQLPKDRFSAERLKGVDSTLKIQPAKLEDSAVYLCASSGTGGEQFFGPGTRLTVL.

This chain uses TRBV5-1 with TRBJ2-2; D is unclear. The germline gives CDR1 SGHRS, CDR2 YFSETQ. The CDR3 covers 14 residues. Trimming cost V 0 bases and J 2 bases, with 5 bases left between them. Here the CDR3 DNA reads TGCGCCAGCAGCTTGGCATTCAACACCGGGGAGCTGTTTTTT. This encodes CASSLAFNTGELFF.

The rearrangement uses TRBV5-4 and TRBJ1-2, with D hard to call. The V and J ends lost 4 bases and 5 bases respectively, with 9 bases between them. CDR3 length equals 12 residues. CDR1 SGHNT and CDR2 YYREEE come from the germline V gene (reference sequence). The CDR3 DNA follows: TGTGCCAGCAGCGTCATTGGTTATGGCTACACCTTC. Its protein product is CASSVIGYGYTF.

This clone was detected only a few times. V usage is TRBV19 and J usage is TRBJ2-3, with 9 bases aligning to TRBD2. The CDR3 is 14 amino acids. CDR1 is LNHDA, CDR2 SQIVND, per germline (reference sequence). Trimming took 9 bases from V and 6 from J; bases not matched to a gene: 10. The CDR3 nucleotides are TGTGCCAGCGCGCCGGGACTAGCTAGCGATACGCAGTATTTT. This codes for CASAPGLASDTQYF.

This clone was detected a few times. CDR3 protein: CASSPGQGSQPQHF. DNA of the CDR3: TGCGCCAGCAGCCCCGGACAGGGAAGTCAGCCCCAGCATTTT. The chain employs TRBV5-1 and TRBJ1-5; 8 bases are shared with TRBD1. The germline V gene encodes CDR1 SGHRS and CDR2 YFSETQ. The CDR3 is 14 residues long. The ends lost 4 bases at V and 6 bases at J; junction bases unmatched: 6.

The chain recombines TRBV10-3 with TRBJ2-7; 12 bases agree with TRBD1. CDR1 is ENHRY and CDR2 is SYGVKD in the germline V gene. V was pared by 6 bases and J by 7 bases, with 7 bases of the junction left unmatched. The CDR3 sequence is 14 residues long. The CDR3 nucleotides are TGTGCCATCAGCCCGGGACAGGGGGCGGTAGAGCAGTACTTC. This gives the protein CAISPGQGAVEQYF.

The chain joins TRBV5-1 to TRBJ2-1, with a tentative D call TRBD2 (5 bases). The length of the CDR3 is 15 residues. The germline V gene encodes CDR1 SGHRS and CDR2 YFSETQ. Trimming removed 4 bases at V and 2 bases at J, with 13 bases between. Here the CDR3 DNA reads TGCGCCAGCAGCCCGATAGCGCAAGCCTACAATGAGCAGTTCTTC. This translates into CASSPIAQAYNEQFF.

Only a few counts were recorded for this clone. The chain links TRBV6-5 to TRBJ2-7; D may match TRBD1 or TRBD2 (6 bases each). V was clipped by 2 bases and J by 3 bases, with 11 bases between them. Germline CDR1 reads MNHEY; CDR2 reads SVGAGI. This CDR3 is 14 amino acids long. DNA of the CDR3: TGTGCCAGCAGTTACATGGGGGGCGTCTACGAGCAGTACTTC. Translation gives CASSYMGGVYEQYF.

The rearrangement uses TRBV21-1 and TRBJ2-3; the tabulated D call, TRBD1, remains unverified against the DNA. TRBV21-1 is recorded as a pseudogene. The length of the CDR3 is 21 residues. The CDR3 bases are TGTGCCAGCAGCAATCAGGGGTCCGGGACAAACCTTTTTCCGACCACAGATACGCAGTATTTT. Its translation: CASSNQGSGTNLFPTTDTQYF.

V gene TRBV20-1 combines with J gene TRBJ2-7; D is perhaps TRBD1 (6 bases). The germline V gene encodes CDR1 DFQATT and CDR2 SNEGSKA (reference sequence). The CDR3 runs 11 residues. CDR3 protein: CSFGTFYEQYF. The CDR3 DNA follows: TGCAGCTTCGGGACATTCTACGAGCAGTACTTC.

This clone was counted a few times. The genes are TRBV19 and TRBJ2-7; TRBD1 matches 7 bases. Germline V lookup: CDR1 LNHDA, CDR2 SQIVND (reference sequence). The V segment lost 3 bases and the J segment 5 bases; nucleotides outside the gene matches: 7. This CDR3 is built from 14 residues. The CDR3 region is CASSIGTVANEQYF. The CDR3 coding sequence is TGTGCCAGTAGTATCGGGACAGTTGCGAACGAGCAGTACTTC.

The V and J genes are TRBV6-6 and TRBJ2-5; D is undetermined. V dropped 2 bases and J dropped 2 bases, with 9 bases sitting between them. Germline V lookup: CDR1 MNHNY, CDR2 SVGAGI (reference sequence). The CDR3 runs 14 residues. The CDR3 is CASSYDTRQETQYF. The CDR3 DNA is TGTGCCAGCAGTTACGATACCAGACAAGAGACCCAGTACTTC.

This clone showed up just once. The V and J genes are TRBV6-1 and TRBJ1-1; D remains ambiguous. The CDR3 consists of 13 residues. Germline V lookup: CDR1 MNHNS, CDR2 SASEGT. Trimming took 1 base from V and 10 from J, leaving 13 bases between them. Here the CDR3 reads CASSEVGGVRAFF. The CDR3 DNA sequence: TGTGCCAGCAGTGAAGTAGGCGGCGTAAGAGCTTTCTTT.